A single sample is the source of the 2 T cell receptor beta chains below, sequenced in a study of cytomegalovirus exposure and HLA in healthy donors (dated by TCRdb to the late 2010s). The library relied on the immunoSEQ multiplex PCR assay. The multiplex PCR relied on a mix of 60 forward primers for TCR Vbeta segments and 13 reverse primers for TCR Jbeta segments. TCRdb mirrors the immuneACCESS table, restricted to in-frame sequences. Some clones are absent from its copies; in checked studies, under half trace to an unresolved V gene, and the reason for the others is unknown. The sample data list roughly 120,000 clones, and about 81% of these were observed just once. 1.1% of the sample belongs to the ten largest clones. The sequencing sample was made of PBMCs. Receptors originate from a woman in her twenties or thirties in good health and CMV-seronegative.

The rearrangement links TRBV21-1 to TRBJ1-1. TRBV21-1 is a pseudogene segment. CDR3 length: 16 amino acids. CDR3: CASSKREDGMNTEAFF. In DNA form, the CDR3 reads TGTGCCAGCAGCAAACGGGAGGATGGGATGAACACTGAAGCTTTCTTT.

V is TRBV4-1 and J is TRBJ2-2; TRBD2 matches at 9 bases. Germline V gene data show CDR1 as MGHRA and CDR2 as YSYEKL. The CDR3 is made up of 16 amino acids. V was pared by 3 bases and J by 6 bases, with 8 bases of the junction left unmatched. In nucleotides, the CDR3 is TGCGCCAGCAGCCAGATTGGCGGGAGGGCCCCCGGGGAGCTGTTTTTT. Its translation is CASSQIGGRAPGELFF.